Shown below are 31 T cell receptor beta chains from a single sample sequenced in a study of T cell repertoires in cytomegalovirus infection. TCRdb re-called the reads with MiXCR, one entry per CDR3 protein. This repertoire shows 200,000 or so distinct CDR3 sequences, 28% found once; its top ten account for just over 30%. Source material: PBMCs. These receptors came from a human donor in good health (CMV status not recorded). Some clones in this sample may be carry-over from other donors' samples.

The chain carries TRBV12-3 or TRBV12-4 and TRBJ1-4, with D possibly being TRBD1 (5 bases). The CDR3 has 13 residues. Trimming pared 3 bases from V and 10 bases from J, leaving 12 bases between. CDR3 coding DNA: TGTGCCAGCAGTTTTGGTGTTGGGGGAAAACTGTTTTTT. Protein sequence: CASSFGVGGKLFF.

This clonotype was recorded a few times. The chain joins TRBV5-4 to TRBJ1-1; 7 positions agree with TRBD1. J lost 4 bases, V lost 2 bases, and 5 bases had no gene match. The CDR3 covers 14 residues. Germline loops: CDR1 SGHNT, CDR2 YYREEE (reference sequence). The CDR3 sequence: CASSFLTGSTEAFF. CDR3 nucleotides: TGTGCCAGCAGCTTTTTGACAGGGTCCACTGAAGCTTTCTTT.

At least ten counts were recorded for this clonotype. The chain employs TRBV4-3 and TRBJ2-7, with D unclear. Trimming took off 0 bases at V and 1 base at J, with 10 bases between the two ends. The CDR3 spans 15 residues. Germline V gene sequence: CDR1 LGHNA, CDR2 YSLEER. The CDR3 protein is CASSQDRAGSYEQYF. The CDR3, as DNA: TGCGCCAGCAGCCAAGATCGAGCAGGTTCCTACGAGCAGTACTTC.

This rearrangement joins TRBV7-8 to TRBJ1-1; D not resolved. Trimming shortened V by 1 base and J by 1 base, and 10 bases separated the two germline ends. The CDR3 sequence is 15 residues long. Looked up from germline, CDR1 is SGHVS and CDR2 is FQNEAQ. As DNA, the CDR3 is TGTGCCAGCAGCTTAGGTGGGCAGCCGAACACTGAAGCTTTCTTT. Amino acid sequence: CASSLGGQPNTEAFF. Variable domain in full (rest from reference TRBV7-8 and TRBJ1-1): GAGVSQSPRYKVAKRGQDVALRCDPISGHVSLFWYQQALGQGPEFLTYFQNEAQLDKSGLPSDRFFAERPEGSVSTLKIQRTQQEDSAVYLCASSLGGQPNTEAFFGQGTRLTVV.

The count of this clonotype is one. The J gene is TRBJ2-1, the V gene TRBV19; TRBD2 might be the D (7 bases). The germline CDR1 and CDR2 sequences are LNHDA and SQIVND (reference sequence). Trimming pared 10 bases from V and 0 bases from J, leaving 13 bases between. The CDR3 sequence is 14 residues long. Here the CDR3 DNA reads TGTGCCACCGGGGGGACAATCTCCTACAATGAGCAGTTCTTC. This codes for CATGGTISYNEQFF.

This clonotype was seen a handful of times. The chain recombines TRBV7-9 with TRBJ2-1; 8 bases fit TRBD1. V shed 3 bases, J shed 15 bases, and the junction held 4 bases outside the gene matches. This CDR3 contains 11 residues. CDR1 is SEHNR, CDR2 FQNEAQ, per germline (reference sequence). The CDR3 spells CASSLTGVRFF. In nucleotides, the CDR3 is TGTGCCAGCAGCTTGACAGGGGTGAGGTTCTTC.

The CDR3 nucleotides read TGTGCCAGCAGCTTAGGGGGTAGGGGTGCGCAGTATTTT. Its protein product is CASSLGGRGAQYF. This chain joins TRBV7-2 and TRBJ2-3; maybe TRBD1 (5 bases). The germline V gene has CDR1 SGHTA and CDR2 FQGNSA. The CDR3 is 13 residues long. The V gene lost 1 base and the J gene lost 10 bases, with 12 bases spanning the gap.

The V call is TRBV4-1, the J call TRBJ1-5, with 8 bases identical to TRBD1. Germline V gives CDR1 MGHRA, CDR2 YSYEKL. After removal of 4 bases from V and 4 bases from J, the junction contained 6 bases not matched to a gene. There are 15 residues in the CDR3. Here the CDR3 reads CASSPQGAVNQPQHF. CDR3 DNA sequence: TGCGCCAGCAGCCCGCAGGGGGCAGTTAATCAGCCCCAGCATTTT.

The chain couples TRBV5-4 to TRBJ2-3, with 7 bases that match TRBD2. Unmatched junction bases numbered 10, after V lost 4 bases and J lost 5 bases. The CDR3 has 15 residues. CDR1 is SGHNT, CDR2 YYREEE, per germline (reference sequence). The CDR3 DNA follows: TGTGCCAGCAGCCGAATGGGAGGGGCCGGAGATACGCAGTATTTT. This translates into CASSRMGGAGDTQYF.

The DNA of the CDR3 is TGCGCCAGCAGCCCCCCGGGACAGGGCAACACTGAAGCTTTCTTT. Amino acid sequence: CASSPPGQGNTEAFF. The V and J genes are TRBV5-1 and TRBJ1-1, with 9 bases matching TRBD1. The germline gives CDR1 SGHRS, CDR2 YFSETQ. V was clipped by 4 bases and J by 2 bases; unmatched bases: 6. The CDR3 runs to 15 residues.

The CDR3 protein is CASSQSPGQGRTDTQYF. The CDR3 DNA follows: TGCGCCAGCAGCCAGAGTCCGGGACAGGGGAGGACAGATACGCAGTATTTT. The rearrangement uses TRBV4-3 and TRBJ2-3; 10 bases are a match to TRBD1. Trimming at V came to 3 bases and at J to 3 bases, leaving 9 bases not matched to a gene. The CDR3 covers 17 residues. CDR1 LGHNA and CDR2 YSLEER come from the germline V gene.

The rearrangement uses TRBV18 and TRBJ1-2, with 9 nucleotides matching TRBD1. Germline loops: CDR1 KGHSH, CDR2 LQKENI. The V gene end was trimmed by 3 bases and the J gene end by 7 bases; junction bases not matched to a gene: 12. This CDR3 comprises 16 residues. CDR3 residues: CASSPPGIDRGSGYTF. CDR3 DNA: TGTGCCAGCTCACCGCCCGGAATCGACAGGGGGTCTGGCTACACCTTC.

V is TRBV4-2 and J is TRBJ2-7; no definite D call. This CDR3 region has 12 residues. CDR1 is LGHNA and CDR2 is YNFKEQ in the germline V gene. Trimming removed 1 base at V and 7 bases at J, with 8 bases between. The CDR3 is CASSQVHGEQYF. DNA for the CDR3: TGTGCCAGCAGCCAAGTCCACGGGGAGCAGTACTTC.

In this sample, this clonotype turned up a few times. This CDR3 is CASSTQSDSPLHF. The CDR3 DNA reads TGTGCCAGCAGTACCCAATCGGATTCACCCCTCCACTTT. This chain connects TRBV12-3 or TRBV12-4 to TRBJ1-6; D gene uncertain. This CDR3 comprises 13 residues. Between the trimmed V and J ends, which lost 5 bases and 8 bases, there was a span of 10 bases.

By sample fraction, this clonotype is medium-sized. This chain links TRBV5-1 with TRBJ1-5, with D maybe TRBD1 (5 bases). CDR3 size: 13 residues. V was trimmed by 3 bases and J by 5 bases, leaving 9 bases between them. CDR1 SGHRS and CDR2 YFSETQ come from the germline V gene. CDR3 nucleotide sequence: TGCGCCAGCAGCTCGGAAGGGGATCAGCCCCAGCATTTT. It yields the protein CASSSEGDQPQHF.

This chain links TRBV7-2 with TRBJ2-2; D is unresolved. CDR1 SGHTA and CDR2 FQGNSA come from the germline V gene. CDR3 length equals 14 residues. The V and J ends lost 4 bases and 0 bases respectively, with 6 bases between them. The CDR3 sequence: CASSSNSNTGELFF. CDR3 nucleotides: TGTGCCAGCAGCTCTAACTCGAACACCGGGGAGCTGTTTTTT.

The chain uses TRBV18 and TRBJ1-1, with 7 nucleotides matching TRBD1. V dropped 4 bases and J dropped 0; count of bases not matched to a gene: 11. The CDR3 has 17 residues. Germline V gene data show CDR1 as KGHSH and CDR2 as LQKENI. The CDR3 coding sequence is TGTGCCAGCTCACAAAGGGGGCCCGATTATATGAACACTGAAGCTTTCTTT. Amino acid sequence: CASSQRGPDYMNTEAFF. The full variable domain, in which reference TRBV18 and TRBJ1-1 provide the parts outside the CDR3, is NAGVMQNPRHLVRRRGQEARLRCSPMKGHSHVYWYRQLPEEGLKFMVYLQKENIIDESGMPKERFSAEFPKEGPSILRIQQVVRGDSAAYFCASSQRGPDYMNTEAFFGQGTRLTVV.

To note about this clonotype: A read error is likely, as this CDR3 ends without the conserved phenylalanine or tryptophan. The gene calls are TRBV20-1 and TRBJ1-1; D not resolved. The germline V gene encodes CDR1 DFQATT and CDR2 SNEGSKA (reference sequence). The CDR3 runs to 11 residues. V was cut by 3 bases and J by 1 base, with 3 bases left in between. The CDR3, as DNA: TGCAGTGCTAGGGAGAACACTGAAGCTTTCCTT. Its translation is CSARENTEAFL.

The V and J genes are TRBV7-3 and TRBJ2-2, with D unclear. Trimming left V 4 bases short and J 7 bases short, with 10 bases between. The CDR3 spans 13 residues. The V gene's germline CDR1 is SGHTA and CDR2 FQGTGA. As DNA, the CDR3 is TGTGCCAGCAGCTCTATGGGAAACGGGGAGCTGTTTTTT. Encoded protein: CASSSMGNGELFF. The complete variable domain, with remaining parts taken from reference TRBV7-3 and TRBJ2-2, reads GAGVSQTPSNKVTEKGKYVELRCDPISGHTALYWYRQSLGQGPEFLIYFQGTGAADDSGLPNDRFFAVRPEGSVSTLKIQRTERGDSAVYLCASSSMGNGELFFGEGSRLTVL.

V gene TRBV10-3 combines with J gene TRBJ2-2; perhaps TRBD1 as D (5 bases). The V gene lost 4 bases and the J gene lost 0 bases, with 12 bases spanning the gap. This CDR3 is 16 amino acids long. From germline, CDR1 is ENHRY and CDR2 SYGVKD. Here the CDR3 reads CAISATASANTGELFF. Written as DNA, the CDR3 is TGTGCCATCAGTGCGACAGCCTCTGCGAACACCGGGGAGCTGTTTTTT.

A remark on this clonotype: A much larger clone differs by one base, so this may be a read error. This sequence joins TRBV7-2 and TRBJ1-5; D ambiguous. The V gene's germline CDR1 is SGHTA and CDR2 FQGNSA. The CDR3 is made up of 16 amino acids. The CDR3 here is CAGSRDRTPDGGPQHF. The CDR3 nucleotides read TGTGCCGGCAGCCGCGACCGGACCCCCGATGGTGGGCCCCAGCATTTT.

There are a few counts of this clonotype. The chain combines TRBV7-8 with TRBJ2-7, with a possible D match to TRBD1 (6 bases). The CDR3 spans 13 residues. Trimming took off 8 bases at V and 6 bases at J, with 17 bases between the two ends. Germline CDR1 SGHVS, CDR2 FQNEAQ. CDR3 amino acids: CASGLGTPLEQYF. The CDR3 DNA reads TGTGCCAGCGGTCTTGGGACACCCCTCGAGCAGTACTTC. Full variable domain (rest looked up from reference TRBV7-8 and TRBJ2-7): GAGVSQSPRYKVAKRGQDVALRCDPISGHVSLFWYQQALGQGPEFLTYFQNEAQLDKSGLPSDRFFAERPEGSVSTLKIQRTQQEDSAVYLCASGLGTPLEQYFGPGTRLTVT.

This clonotype has just a few counts. This chain joins TRBV12-3 or TRBV12-4 and TRBJ1-6; D perhaps matches TRBD1 (6 bases). CDR3 size: 15 residues. V gave up 4 bases and J gave up 4 bases, with 11 bases separating them. The CDR3 region has the DNA TGTGCCAGCAGTTCGACAGGAGTGTATAATTCACCCCTCCACTTT. Its protein product is CASSSTGVYNSPLHF.

This clonotype was detected ten times or more. The rearrangement uses TRBV7-3 and TRBJ1-1, with D possibly being TRBD1 (6 bases). The V gene's germline CDR1 is SGHTA and CDR2 FQGTGA. The V end lost 5 bases, the J end lost 3 bases, and 13 bases lay between the germline ends. The CDR3 runs to 14 residues. The CDR3 nucleotides read TGTGCCAGCAGCATCGCGGGGGCAGACACTGAAGCTTTCTTT. Its translation is CASSIAGADTEAFF.

In this sample, this clonotype turned up a few times. V gene TRBV11-3 combines with J gene TRBJ2-7; D not certain. CDR1 is SGHNT, CDR2 YENEEA, per germline. This CDR3 is 14 amino acids long. V lost 5 bases and J lost 0, with 11 bases in between. The CDR3 DNA reads TGTGCCAGCAGCCCACATGAGAACTCCTACGAGCAGTACTTC. It encodes CASSPHENSYEQYF.

V and J are TRBV6-1 and TRBJ1-1; unclear D gene. Germline loops: CDR1 MNHNS, CDR2 SASEGT. Trimming pared 7 bases from V and 1 base from J, leaving 10 bases between. CDR3 size: 13 residues. The CDR3 spells CASTDFENTEAFF. The CDR3 coding sequence is TGTGCCAGCACGGACTTTGAGAACACTGAAGCTTTCTTT.

This clonotype was detected only a few times. V and J are TRBV27 and TRBJ2-5; D possibly corresponds to TRBD2 (5 bases). The V gene lost 3 bases and the J gene lost 1 base, with 6 bases spanning the gap. This CDR3 is built from 13 residues. CDR1 is MNHEY and CDR2 is SMNVEV in the germline V gene (reference sequence). CDR3 nucleotide sequence: TGTGCCAGCAGTTTCGAGGGCCAAGAGACCCAGTACTTC. It encodes CASSFEGQETQYF.

The table lists this clonotype with many counts. DNA of the CDR3: TGTGCCAGCAGCGAATGGACCAGTGAAGCTTTCTTT. Amino acid sequence: CASSEWTSEAFF. J is TRBJ1-1 and V is TRBV6-1; D gene uncertain. Germline V gene data show CDR1 as MNHNS and CDR2 as SASEGT. Trimming pared 6 bases from V and 7 bases from J, leaving 12 bases between. This CDR3 spans 12 amino acids.

V gene TRBV5-6 combines with J gene TRBJ2-3, with D perhaps TRBD1 (6 bases). V was cut by 0 bases and J by 1 base, with 9 bases left in between. This CDR3 is built from 15 residues. The germline V gene has CDR1 SGHDT and CDR2 YYEEEE. This CDR3 is CASSLVEGGTDTQYF. Written as DNA, the CDR3 is TGTGCCAGCAGCTTGGTCGAGGGGGGCACAGATACGCAGTATTTT.

This clonotype has just a few counts. The chain carries TRBV12-3 or TRBV12-4 and TRBJ1-2; TRBD1 aligns across 10 bases. V dropped 7 bases and J dropped 8; count of bases not matched to a gene: 7. CDR3 size: 13 residues. CDR3 DNA: TGTGCCAGCACCGACAGGGGGCGACGGGGCTACACCTTC. The encoded protein is CASTDRGRRGYTF.

The CDR3 region has the DNA TGCAGCGTTGACGTTGCGGGACTAGCGGGGAGGTACCAAGAGACCCAGTACTTC. As protein: CSVDVAGLAGRYQETQYF. The chain joins TRBV29-1 to TRBJ2-5; 13 nucleotides match TRBD2. In germline, CDR1 is SQVTM, CDR2 ANQGSEA. This CDR3 is 18 amino acids long. The J segment lost 0 bases and the V segment lost 3 bases, leaving 10 bases of the junction unmatched.